This T cell receptor beta chain derives from a study of T cell responses to AZD1222 COVID-19 vaccine. This clone occurred a few times. Its specificity is unknown. Assay used: immunoSEQ multiplex PCR; TCRdb lists only in-frame clones, some missing. The sample yields 89,000 or so clones, about 89% seen once. The CDR3 has 14 residues. Germline V gives CDR1 SNHLY, CDR2 FYNNEI. V shed 6 bases and J shed 4 bases, with 12 bases lying between them. Broader study findings: Recipients of AZD1222 seropositive at baseline numbered only 6 or 7. Sampled repertoires all dated from after the peak T cell response.

The chain has TRBV2 and TRBJ1-4; no clear D. Material: peripheral blood, obtained 28 days after the second AZD1222 dose. The receptor's source is an adult who received the AZD1222 COVID-19 vaccine. The CDR3 nucleotides are TGTGCCAGCAGGGGGAGACGGAGTAATGAAAAACTGTTTTTT. The encoded protein is CASRGRRSNEKLFF.